A few counts support the clone carrying this T cell receptor beta chain. Antigen unknown. The record originates from a study of T cell responses to AZD1222 COVID-19 vaccine. Study findings and constraints: Repertoire sampling was restricted to post-peak T cell response timepoints. Most donors were white British and more were female, and clonal diversity was possibly underestimated. Of spike-specific TCRs, nearly half reportedly target regions left unmutated in variants. There were vaccine-associated CD4 TCRs across spike, dominant at 160-218 and 743-854.

Germline CDR1 and CDR2: SGHNT and YYREEE (reference sequence). CDR3 size: 14 residues. Unmatched junction bases numbered 9, after V lost 3 bases and J lost 11 bases. Sequencing used immunoSEQ multiplex PCR; TCRdb keeps in-frame clones, though not all of them. The top ten clones hold about 14% of a sample with around 58,000 clones, roughly 90% of them seen once. The receptor was isolated from an adult who received the AZD1222 COVID-19 vaccine. The rearrangement uses TRBV5-4 and TRBJ1-1; TRBD1 matches at 11 bases. The sample here was peripheral blood, taken 28 days after the second AZD1222 dose. The CDR3 reads CASSWTGGLNRAFF. CDR3 nucleotide sequence: TGTGCCAGCAGCTGGACAGGGGGCTTGAATCGGGCTTTCTTT.